Listed below are T cell receptor beta chains from one sample, sequenced in a study of read filtering for tumor transcriptome and immune sequencing. Using its own MiXCR run on the reads, TCRdb lists one record per CDR3 protein. Of more than 100,000 distinct CDR3 sequences listed, about 12% were seen once; the top ten hold 7.5% to 10%. Input material: a population of CD138-negative cells sorted from bone marrow. The receptors stem from a donor at least 40 years old with multiple myeloma. The CDR3 runs from the conserved cysteine through the conserved F or W. D genes are given only for firm matches. The size entry is marked missing in some rows and otherwise reads once, few, many or a size class.

v_call: TRBV3-1
cdr3_length: 15
clone_size: many
d_call: -
j_call: TRBJ1-5
cdr3_aa: CASSQRHGSNQPQHF
cdr3_nt: TGTGCCAGCAGTCAAAGACACGGTAGCAATCAGCCCCAGCATTTT

v_call: TRBV6-1
cdr3_length: 18
clone_size: many
d_call: TRBD1
j_call: TRBJ1-1
cdr3_aa: CASSARLTRTGKNTEAFF
cdr3_nt: TGTGCCAGCAGTGCAAGACTCACTAGGACAGGGAAGAACACTGAAGCTTTCTTT

v_call: TRBV15
cdr3_length: 14
clone_size: few
d_call: -
j_call: TRBJ2-5
cdr3_aa: CATSRPGLEETQYF
cdr3_nt: TGTGCCACCAGCAGGCCGGGACTGGAAGAGACCCAGTACTTC

v_call: TRBV2
cdr3_length: 14
clone_size: many
d_call: -
j_call: TRBJ2-7
cdr3_aa: CASSEDPYSYEQYF
cdr3_nt: TGTGCCAGCAGTGAAGATCCCTACTCCTACGAGCAGTACTTC

v_call: TRBV2
cdr3_length: 16
clone_size: many
d_call: TRBD2
j_call: TRBJ2-1
cdr3_aa: CASTRPGTSGSNEQFF
cdr3_nt: TGTGCCAGCACCCGTCCCGGAACTAGCGGGAGTAATGAGCAGTTCTTC

v_call: TRBV12-3/TRBV12-4
cdr3_length: 13
clone_size: -
d_call: -
j_call: TRBJ1-6
cdr3_aa: CASNRGRHSPLHF
cdr3_nt: TGTGCCAGCAACCGGGGCCGGCATTCACCCCTCCACTTT

v_call: TRBV7-9
cdr3_length: 14
clone_size: many
d_call: -
j_call: TRBJ1-1
cdr3_aa: CASSAGTGNTEAFF
cdr3_nt: TGTGCCAGCAGCGCAGGTACAGGGAACACTGAAGCTTTCTTT

v_call: TRBV29-1
cdr3_length: 13
clone_size: many
d_call: -
j_call: TRBJ1-1
cdr3_aa: CSVEVSRNTEAFF
cdr3_nt: TGCAGCGTTGAAGTTTCGAGGAACACTGAAGCTTTCTTT

v_call: TRBV21-1
cdr3_length: 15
clone_size: many
d_call: -
j_call: TRBJ1-5
cdr3_aa: CASSKATSFFLPQHF
cdr3_nt: TGTGCCAGCAGCAAAGCCACCTCCTTCTTTCTTCCCCAGCATTTT

v_call: TRBV6-6
cdr3_length: 15
clone_size: many
d_call: TRBD1
j_call: TRBJ2-5
cdr3_aa: CASRLRDREQETQYF
cdr3_nt: TGTGCCAGCAGACTCCGGGACAGGGAGCAAGAGACCCAGTACTTC

v_call: TRBV14
cdr3_length: 17
clone_size: many
d_call: -
j_call: TRBJ2-1
cdr3_aa: CASSLSRGNRVYNEQFF
cdr3_nt: TGTGCCAGCAGCCTTTCGAGAGGGAACCGGGTCTACAATGAGCAGTTCTTC

v_call: TRBV4-1
cdr3_length: 14
clone_size: many
d_call: -
j_call: TRBJ2-1
cdr3_aa: CASSQDNTFNEQFF
cdr3_nt: TGCGCCAGCAGCCAAGATAACACCTTCAATGAGCAGTTCTTC

v_call: TRBV6-5
cdr3_length: 13
clone_size: many
d_call: TRBD1
j_call: TRBJ1-1
cdr3_aa: CASSFTGGTEAFF
cdr3_nt: TGTGCCAGCAGCTTCACAGGGGGAACTGAAGCTTTCTTT

v_call: TRBV20-1
cdr3_length: 15
clone_size: many
d_call: -
j_call: TRBJ2-2
cdr3_aa: CSARDSTGNTGELFF
cdr3_nt: TGCAGTGCTAGAGATTCTACAGGGAACACCGGGGAGCTGTTTTTT

v_call: TRBV11-2
cdr3_length: 16
clone_size: many
d_call: -
j_call: TRBJ2-2
cdr3_aa: CASSLGRGRDTGELFF
cdr3_nt: TGTGCCAGCAGCTTAGGGAGGGGGCGCGACACCGGGGAGCTGTTTTTT

v_call: TRBV6-1
cdr3_length: 13
clone_size: many
d_call: -
j_call: TRBJ2-3
cdr3_aa: CASGGSSTDTQYF
cdr3_nt: TGTGCCAGCGGGGGATCTAGCACAGATACGCAGTATTTT